This T cell receptor beta chain came from a study of human versus mouse CDR3 diversity and MHC coevolution. Overall study results and limits: Clonal inequality was lowest in two of the three human donors.

As for this clone: Its antigen is unidentified.

Cells were CD45RO-negative CD62L-positive naive CD4 T cells sorted from PBMCs. The assay was immunoSEQ multiplex PCR, and TCRdb's table has in-frame clones only and misses some. The profile shows over 60,000 clones, under 95% of them singletons. The sample comprised naive CD4+ T cells from blood. Documented subset: CD45RO-negative CD62L-positive naive CD4 T cells. The sequence was collected from a person aged 25 to 75 in good health.

The CDR3 sequence: CAWSVNAGNQPQHF. The DNA for the CDR3 is TGTGCCTGGAGTGTAAACGCGGGCAATCAGCCCCAGCATTTT. V and J are TRBV30 and TRBJ1-5; D gene ambiguous. Germline V CDR1 and CDR2: GTSNPN, SVGIG (reference sequence). The CDR3 runs 14 residues. V lost 0 bases to trimming and J lost 2 bases, with 8 bases between them. Complete variable domain (other parts from reference TRBV30 and TRBJ1-5): SQTIHQWPATLVQPVGSPLSLECTVEGTSNPNLYWYRQAAGRGLQLLFYSVGIGQISSEVPQNLSASRPQDRQFILSSKKLLLSDSGFYLCAWSVNAGNQPQHFGDGTRLSIL.